Each of the 9 T cell receptor beta chains below was sequenced from the same sample in a study of blood T cell repertoires in COVID-19. Assay used: immunoSEQ multiplex PCR; TCRdb lists only in-frame clones, some missing. The data show 250,000 to 300,000 clones, with 65% to 90% seen just once and less than 20% held by the top ten. What was sequenced was PBMCs or T cells enriched from blood (not recorded which). The receptors derive from a young man who had recovered from COVID-19.

CDR3 protein: CASSFTGSGETQYF. Here the CDR3 DNA reads TGCGCCAGCAGCTTTACAGGGAGTGGAGAGACCCAGTACTTC. The V gene is TRBV5-1, the J gene TRBJ2-5, with D tentatively TRBD1 (6 bases). Deletions cut 2 bases from V and 4 bases from J, with 12 bases between. CDR1 is SGHRS, CDR2 YFSETQ, per germline. The CDR3 consists of 14 residues.

Of note for this clone: The sample has other DNA sequences that encode this CDR3 too. The V call is TRBV2, the J call TRBJ1-1, with D possibly being TRBD1 (5 bases). Trimming removed 4 bases from V and 3 bases from J, with 9 bases in between. Per germline, CDR1 SNHLY and CDR2 FYNNEI. CDR3 size: 13 residues. The CDR3 DNA reads TGTGCCAGCAGTGCGGGACTCGACACTGAAGCTTTCTTT. This gives the protein CASSAGLDTEAFF.

The sample holds a few counts of this clone. CDR3 sequence reads: CASIWRQGVYEQYF. DNA of the CDR3: TGTGCCAGCATTTGGAGACAGGGAGTCTACGAGCAGTACTTC. The chain has TRBV2 and TRBJ2-7; 7 nucleotides match TRBD1. V lost 7 bases and J lost 3; bases outside the gene matches: 9. Germline-derived CDR1 and CDR2 are SNHLY and FYNNEI. The CDR3 contains 14 residues.

The chain couples TRBV12-3 or TRBV12-4 to TRBJ2-3; the match to TRBD2 covers 10 bases. Losses at the gene ends were 3 bases for V and 15 bases for J; bases not matched to a gene: 6. The CDR3 has 12 residues. Here the CDR3 reads CASSFKAGGPYF. CDR3 nucleotides: TGTGCCAGCAGTTTTAAAGCGGGAGGGCCCTATTTT.

The chain joins TRBV19 to TRBJ2-6; TRBD1 matches at 11 bases. J lost 0 bases, V lost 3 bases, and 4 bases had no gene match. This CDR3 has 18 amino acids. The germline CDR1 and CDR2 sequences are LNHDA and SQIVND (reference sequence). CDR3 in DNA: TGTGCCAGTAGTATCAGGACAGGGGGCGTCTCTGGGGCCAACGTCCTGACTTTC. Translating it yields CASSIRTGGVSGANVLTF.

The CDR3 protein is CASSALEMNTEAFF. CDR3 nucleotide sequence: TGTGCCAGCAGCGCACTCGAGATGAACACTGAAGCTTTCTTT. This rearrangement joins TRBV7-9 to TRBJ1-1; no firm D call. V was cut by 5 bases and J by 0 bases, with 10 bases left in between. The germline CDR1 and CDR2 sequences are SEHNR and FQNEAQ (reference sequence). The CDR3 has 14 residues.

This clone has just one count. V is TRBV28 and J is TRBJ2-7; D uncertain. This CDR3 has 13 residues. Trimming left V 3 bases short and J 0 bases short, with 6 bases between. Germline V gene lookup returns CDR1 MDHEN and CDR2 SYDVKM. The CDR3 spells CASSLTHSYEQYF. In nucleotides, the CDR3 is TGTGCCAGCAGTTTGACTCACTCCTACGAGCAGTACTTC.

This clone has only one observation. The J gene is TRBJ1-4, the V gene TRBV5-1, with TRBD1 as a possible D gene (5 bases). CDR1 is SGHRS, CDR2 YFSETQ, per germline. The CDR3 loop spans 13 amino acids. The V gene lost 4 bases and the J gene lost 5 bases, with 9 bases spanning the gap. DNA of the CDR3: TGCGCCAGCAGCCAACAGGAGAATGAAAAACTGTTTTTT. It translates to CASSQQENEKLFF.

This sequence joins TRBV9 and TRBJ2-1, with D possibly matching TRBD2 (6 bases). The V end was cut by 0 bases, the J end by 9 bases, with 16 bases between. Germline V gene data show CDR1 as SGDLS and CDR2 as YYNGEE. This CDR3 region has 15 residues. The CDR3 loop reads CASSVGGGASVEQFF. The CDR3 nucleotides are TGTGCCAGCAGCGTAGGAGGCGGGGCCTCAGTTGAGCAGTTCTTC.